The 24 T cell receptor beta chains listed next were all sequenced from one sample in a study of blood T cell repertoires in COVID-19. TCRdb keeps only in-frame clones here, not all; method: immunoSEQ multiplex PCR. The table has approximately 70,000 clones, about four fifths seen once. Source material: peripheral blood. The receptor source for this set is a human donor in a cohort sampled during active COVID-19.

The gene calls are TRBV7-9 and TRBJ2-7; perhaps TRBD1 as D (6 bases). V shed 3 bases and J shed 1 base, with 10 bases lying between them. There are 14 residues in the CDR3. The germline CDR1 and CDR2 sequences are SEHNR and FQNEAQ (reference sequence). CDR3 bases: TGTGCCAGCAGCTTGTCAGGGGCTTCCTACGAGCAGTACTTC. Encoded protein: CASSLSGASYEQYF.

This chain uses TRBV18 with TRBJ2-5; weak D call: TRBD2 (6 bases). The CDR3 spans 17 residues. Germline CDR1 KGHSH, CDR2 LQKENI. Trimming shortened V by 1 base and J by 2 bases, and 17 bases separated the two germline ends. The CDR3 nucleotides read TGTGCCAGCTCACCACGGGTGTCTGTAGCGGATCAAGAGACCCAGTACTTC. Amino acids: CASSPRVSVADQETQYF.

The V call is TRBV3-1 (or the pseudogene TRBV3-2), the J call TRBJ1-2; D uncertain. CDR1 and CDR2 from the germline V gene are LGHDT and YNNKEL (reference sequence). Trimming left V 1 base short and J 5 bases short, with 11 bases between. The CDR3 length is 14 residues. The CDR3 region has the DNA TGTGCCAGCAGCCAAGTCCGGGGAGGATATGGCTACACCTTC. It yields the protein CASSQVRGGYGYTF.

The rearrangement uses TRBV7-3 and TRBJ1-6; 8 bases map to TRBD1. The CDR3 covers 16 residues. CDR1 and CDR2 from the germline V gene are SGHTA and FQGTGA. V dropped 2 bases and J dropped 10; count of bases not matched to a gene: 10. CDR3 sequence (DNA): TGTGCCAGCAGCTTACGCGCCAGGGGGCTGGGGTCACCCCTCCACTTT. Its protein is CASSLRARGLGSPLHF.

The V and J genes are TRBV30 and TRBJ1-2, with D tentatively TRBD1 (6 bases). Germline CDR1 and CDR2: GTSNPN and SVGIG (reference sequence). V was trimmed by 0 bases and J by 4 bases, leaving 9 bases between them. CDR3 size: 13 residues. CDR3 sequence (DNA): TGTGCCTGGAGTGTAGGGGGAGTCTATGGCTACACCTTC. Translation: CAWSVGGVYGYTF. The complete variable domain, with remaining parts taken from reference TRBV30 and TRBJ1-2, reads SQTIHQWPATLVQPVGSPLSLECTVEGTSNPNLYWYRQAAGRGLQLLFYSVGIGQISSEVPQNLSASRPQDRQFILSSKKLLLSDSGFYLCAWSVGGVYGYTFGSGTRLTVV.

The chain couples TRBV15 to TRBJ1-6; 7 bases fit TRBD1. Per germline, CDR1 LNHNV and CDR2 YYDKDF (reference sequence). This CDR3 is built from 16 residues. V was pared by 6 bases and J by 8 bases, with 13 bases of the junction left unmatched. The CDR3 sequence is CATSRALTTGDSPLHF. The CDR3 coding sequence is TGTGCCACCAGTCGGGCCCTTACTACAGGGGATTCACCCCTCCACTTT.

The chain combines TRBV20-1 with TRBJ1-2, with 9 bases fitting TRBD1. The length of the CDR3 is 13 residues. Germline V gene sequence: CDR1 DFQATT, CDR2 SNEGSKA (reference sequence). V gave up 3 bases and J gave up 13 bases; unmatched junction bases: 12. The DNA for the CDR3 is TGCAGTGCTAGTGAAATTAGGACAGGGGTTAGCACCTTC. It translates to CSASEIRTGVSTF.

This sequence joins TRBV2 and TRBJ1-3, with 7 bases fitting TRBD1. The germline V gene has CDR1 SNHLY and CDR2 FYNNEI. The CDR3 is 15 residues long. V shed 5 bases and J 0 bases; nucleotides not matched to a gene: 4. The CDR3 here is CASSKTGLSGNTIYF. CDR3 in DNA: TGTGCCAGCAGTAAGACAGGGCTCTCTGGAAACACCATATATTTT.

This clone has just a few counts. This sequence joins TRBV15 and TRBJ2-1; 11 bases fit TRBD2. Germline CDR1 reads LNHNV; CDR2 reads YYDKDF (reference sequence). The V gene end was trimmed by 8 bases and the J gene end by 2 bases; junction bases not matched to a gene: 11. This CDR3 has 17 residues. CDR3 in amino acids: CATPSGGIPSPYNEQFF. The CDR3 coding sequence is TGTGCCACCCCTAGCGGGGGGATCCCCTCTCCCTACAATGAGCAGTTCTTC.

The rearrangement links TRBV7-3 to TRBJ2-3; 9 positions agree with TRBD1. CDR1 is SGHTA and CDR2 is FQGTGA in the germline V gene. This CDR3 comprises 15 residues. Unmatched junction bases numbered 6, after V lost 1 base and J lost 7 bases. The CDR3 spells CASSLNRGPGNTQYF. The CDR3, as DNA: TGTGCCAGCAGCTTAAACAGGGGGCCTGGAAATACGCAGTATTTT.

This chain uses TRBV6-1 with TRBJ2-7, with TRBD1 identical over 7 bases. The CDR3 contains 14 residues. CDR1 is MNHNS and CDR2 is SASEGT in the germline V gene. V gave up 2 bases and J gave up 2 bases; unmatched junction bases: 3. CDR3 nucleotides: TGTGCCAGCAGTGAAAAGGGACAGACCTACGAGCAGTACTTC. This translates into CASSEKGQTYEQYF.

The V and J genes are TRBV3-1 (or the pseudogene TRBV3-2) and TRBJ1-3; 8 bases agree with TRBD1. Trimming removed 3 bases from V and 4 bases from J; junction bases left unmatched: 2. The CDR3 covers 14 residues. CDR1 LGHDT and CDR2 YNNKEL come from the germline V gene (reference sequence). In nucleotides, the CDR3 is TGTGCCAGCAGCCACGGACAGGGCGGAAACACCATATATTTT. Residues: CASSHGQGGNTIYF.

V is TRBV2 and J is TRBJ2-7; 8 bases map to TRBD1. The germline gives CDR1 SNHLY, CDR2 FYNNEI. V was pared by 5 bases and J by 1 base, with 7 bases of the junction left unmatched. This CDR3 is built from 15 residues. Here the CDR3 reads CASSLMTGASYEQYF. As DNA, the CDR3 is TGTGCCAGCAGTCTCATGACAGGGGCTTCCTACGAGCAGTACTTC.

The rearrangement uses TRBV4-1 and TRBJ1-2; perhaps TRBD1 as D (6 bases). The CDR3 extends over 18 amino acids. V lost 4 bases and J 0 bases, leaving 21 bases between the germline ends. Germline V CDR1 and CDR2: MGHRA, YSYEKL. The CDR3 DNA sequence: TGCGCCAGCAGCCGAGTGTCAAGGACAGCCATTGCTAACTATGGCTACACCTTC. Its translation: CASSRVSRTAIANYGYTF.

The V gene is TRBV12-5, the J gene TRBJ2-7; D is possibly TRBD2 (6 bases). CDR3 length: 14 residues. CDR1 and CDR2 from the germline V gene are LGHNT and FRNRAP. V gave up 4 bases and J gave up 6 bases, with 16 bases separating them. The CDR3 reads CASGWGLKEVEQYF. The CDR3 DNA reads as TGTGCTAGTGGTTGGGGACTGAAGGAGGTCGAGCAGTACTTC.

This chain links TRBV7-2 with TRBJ2-7, with 8 bases lining up with TRBD1. V was pared by 3 bases and J by 3 bases, with 7 bases of the junction left unmatched. Germline CDR1 is SGHTA and CDR2 is FQGNSA. The CDR3 extends over 15 amino acids. CDR3 residues: CASSFDRGYYYEQYF. CDR3 sequence (DNA): TGTGCCAGCAGCTTCGACAGGGGTTATTACTACGAGCAGTACTTC. The complete variable domain, with remaining parts taken from reference TRBV7-2 and TRBJ2-7, reads GAGVSQSPSNKVTEKGKDVELRCDPISGHTALYWYRQSLGQGLEFLIYFQGNSAPDKSGLPSDRFSAERTGGSVSTLTIQRTQQEDSAVYLCASSFDRGYYYEQYFGPGTRLTVT.

A word on this clone: In the same sample, other DNA sequences code for this CDR3. In DNA, the CDR3 is TGTGCCAGTAGTAGGGCGAACACTGAAGCTTTCTTT. Translated: CASSRANTEAFF. This sequence joins TRBV19 and TRBJ1-1; D gene uncertain. Per the germline V gene, CDR1 is LNHDA and CDR2 is SQIVND (reference sequence). Trimming took off 4 bases at V and 1 base at J, with 4 bases between the two ends. This CDR3 contains 12 residues.

V usage is TRBV5-8 and J usage is TRBJ1-2, with a tentative D call TRBD1 (5 bases). Trimming left V 3 bases short and J 0 bases short, with 12 bases between. Germline lookup yields CDR1 SGHTS and CDR2 YDEGEE. This CDR3 comprises 15 residues. The CDR3 region is CASSWGPVPNYGYTF. DNA for the CDR3: TGTGCCAGCAGCTGGGGCCCGGTCCCTAACTATGGCTACACCTTC.

The chain is built from TRBV6-5 and TRBJ1-2; 8 nucleotides align to TRBD1. V lost 7 bases and J lost 4; bases outside the gene matches: 8. The CDR3 runs to 14 residues. The germline CDR1 and CDR2 sequences are MNHEY and SVGAGI. CDR3 amino acids: CASTPGGSIYGYTF. The DNA of the CDR3 is TGTGCCAGCACCCCAGGGGGCAGTATCTATGGCTACACCTTC.

The gene calls are TRBV11-2 and TRBJ2-2; a weak D match, TRBD1 (5 bases). Trimming left V 6 bases short and J 4 bases short, with 9 bases between. The CDR3 loop spans 13 amino acids. CDR1 is SGHAT, CDR2 FQNNGV, per germline. CDR3 bases: TGTGCCAGCAGGGCAGGGATCACCGGGGAGCTGTTTTTT. Translated: CASRAGITGELFF.

The chain combines TRBV18 with TRBJ1-2, with D perhaps matching TRBD1 (5 bases). Trimming shortened V by 5 bases and J by 4 bases, and 14 bases separated the two germline ends. Germline lookup yields CDR1 KGHSH and CDR2 LQKENI. CDR3 length: 14 amino acids. The chain's CDR3 is CASSAQGGVYGYTF. The DNA of the CDR3 is TGTGCCAGCTCAGCGCAGGGCGGGGTCTATGGCTACACCTTC.

In its sample, this clone was seen a few times. This rearrangement joins TRBV7-2 to TRBJ2-7; D unclear. Trimming cost V 3 bases and J 3 bases, with 6 bases left between them. CDR1 SGHTA and CDR2 FQGNSA come from the germline V gene. The CDR3 spans 12 residues. CDR3 nucleotide sequence: TGTGCCAGCAGCTTTGGCTTCTACGAGCAGTACTTC. It specifies CASSFGFYEQYF.

Here the CDR3 reads CASSPDRGRPRNSPLHF. The CDR3 DNA sequence: TGTGCCAGCTCACCGGACAGGGGGCGGCCGAGGAATTCACCCCTCCACTTT. The gene calls are TRBV18 and TRBJ1-6; 11 positions agree with TRBD1. The CDR3 consists of 17 residues. Germline V gene lookup returns CDR1 KGHSH and CDR2 LQKENI. The J segment lost 7 bases and the V segment lost 3 bases, leaving 8 bases of the junction unmatched.

CDR3 sequence reads: CASRGTSEGNTIYF. CDR3 DNA sequence: TGTGCCAGCAGGGGGACATCCGAAGGGAACACCATATATTTT. The chain combines TRBV5-5 with TRBJ1-3; a weak D match, TRBD1 (6 bases). Trimming pared 5 bases from V and 7 bases from J, leaving 16 bases between. The CDR3 is 14 residues long. Per the germline V gene, CDR1 is SGHKS and CDR2 is YYEKEE (reference sequence).